Reported below is one TCR beta chain. Its antigen remains unidentified. Generated by immunoSEQ multiplex PCR, the TCRdb table keeps only in-frame clones and is missing some. The repertoire holds 430,000 or so clones, with roughly 89% as singletons. Treatment of the sample: 15 to 20 received Ad26.COV2.S at low or high dose, single or two shots; a few received placebo; per-sample allocation not given. The investigators took samples on day 63 after the first vaccine or placebo injection. Adults aged 18-55 years in Boston included the donor. The V end was cut by 6 bases, the J end by 6 bases, with 14 bases between. The length of the CDR3 is 14 residues. Germline CDR1 reads MNHEY; CDR2 reads SMNVEV (reference sequence). The sample originates from a study of Ad26.COV2.S vaccination and SARS-CoV-2 variants. Study information: A participant enrolled in the COV1001 Ad26.COV2.S trial arm provided the sample. General study findings and limits: Substantial breadth was reported for post-vaccination spike-specific CD8+ and CD4+ T cells. The analyses of TCR breadth and depth may have understated the size of total T cell responses.

V is TRBV27 and J is TRBJ2-2; D might be TRBD1 or TRBD2, each matching 6 bases. This receptor was taken from a person aged 18-60 years who received the Ad26.COV2.S COVID-19 vaccine or a placebo. The sequencing here drew on peripheral blood, taken in a trial of Ad26.COV2.S vaccine versus placebo. As DNA, the CDR3 is TGTGCCAGCAGGGTTGGAGGGGGACCCGGGGAGCTGTTTTTT. Translated: CASRVGGGPGELFF.